This entry lists 7 T cell receptor beta chains sequenced from one sample in a study of blood T cell repertoires in COVID-19. This table comes from immunoSEQ multiplex PCR, and its TCRdb copy is limited to in-frame clones, with some not included. The sample gives roughly 170,000 clones, approximately 79% of which show up once; about 28% is in the top ten. The sample consisted of peripheral blood. The receptors originated from a woman in her seventies with acute or convalescent COVID-19.

The V call is TRBV5-1, the J call TRBJ2-5; maybe TRBD2 (5 bases). The CDR3 covers 17 residues. The V end was cut by 6 bases, the J end by 3 bases, with 24 bases between. The germline CDR1 and CDR2 sequences are SGHRS and YFSETQ. CDR3 protein: CASNLRASGLQEETQYF. The CDR3 DNA is TGCGCCAGCAATCTTAGGGCCTCTGGACTGCAGGAAGAGACCCAGTACTTC.

The chain links TRBV19 to TRBJ1-1; D is uncertain. The CDR3 covers 15 residues. V was clipped by 6 bases and J by 1 base, with 15 bases between them. CDR1 is LNHDA and CDR2 is SQIVND in the germline V gene (reference sequence). The CDR3 protein is CASRTTHSGNTEAFF. DNA of the CDR3: TGTGCCAGTAGGACCACCCACAGCGGGAACACTGAAGCTTTCTTT.

V is TRBV5-1 and J is TRBJ2-7; D gene uncertain. The CDR3 covers 14 residues. Trimming left V 0 bases short and J 2 bases short, with 9 bases between. Germline CDR1 and CDR2: SGHRS and YFSETQ. The CDR3 spells CASSLGRITYEQYF. The CDR3 DNA reads as TGCGCCAGCAGCTTGGGGCGGATTACCTACGAGCAGTACTTC.

The chain carries TRBV15 and TRBJ2-7; tentative D call: TRBD2 (5 bases). V was trimmed by 1 base and J by 2 bases, leaving 9 bases between them. Germline V lookup: CDR1 LNHNV, CDR2 YYDKDF (reference sequence). This CDR3 has 14 residues. CDR3 bases: TGTGCCACCAGCAGAGGAGGGCGGCCCTACGAGCAGTACTTC. Translated, it gives CATSRGGRPYEQYF.

This clone showed up just a few times. The chain is built from TRBV14 and TRBJ2-7; 7 bases line up with TRBD2. Trimming cost V 3 bases and J 2 bases; bases outside gene matches: 7. The CDR3 is made up of 15 amino acids. CDR1 is SGHDN, CDR2 FVKESK, per germline. CDR3 bases: TGTGCCAGCAGCCACCCTGGGGGGGGGACCTACGAGCAGTACTTC. Amino acid sequence: CASSHPGGGTYEQYF.

This clone appeared a few times. The chain carries TRBV28 and TRBJ2-1; weak D call: TRBD1 (7 bases). With 2 bases removed from V and 9 bases from J, the gap between germline ends came to 20 bases. There are 16 residues in the CDR3. Germline CDR1 is MDHEN and CDR2 is SYDVKM. The CDR3 nucleotides are TGTGCCAGCAGTTTAAGGTTCCAGGGGGGCGTCGCTGAGCAGTTCTTC. Its protein product is CASSLRFQGGVAEQFF.

The chain has TRBV4-1 and TRBJ1-1, with a possible D match to TRBD1 (6 bases). V was clipped by 0 bases and J by 10 bases, with 18 bases between them. Germline-derived CDR1 and CDR2 are MGHRA and YSYEKL. The length of the CDR3 is 15 residues. The CDR3 DNA follows: TGCGCCAGCAGCCAAGAATTGAATGGCTTCAGGGGAGCTTTCTTT. Residues: CASSQELNGFRGAFF.